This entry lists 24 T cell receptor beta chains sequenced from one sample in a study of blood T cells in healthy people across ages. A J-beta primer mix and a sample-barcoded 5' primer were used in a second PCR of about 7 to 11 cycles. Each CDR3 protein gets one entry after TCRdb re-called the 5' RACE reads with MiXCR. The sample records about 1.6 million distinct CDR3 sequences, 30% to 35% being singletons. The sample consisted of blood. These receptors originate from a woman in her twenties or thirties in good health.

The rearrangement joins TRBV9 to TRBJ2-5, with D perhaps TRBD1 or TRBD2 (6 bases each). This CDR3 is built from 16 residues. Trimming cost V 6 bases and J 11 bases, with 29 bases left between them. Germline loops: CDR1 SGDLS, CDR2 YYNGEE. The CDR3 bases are TGTGCCAGCATCCAGGGTAGGGGGAGGTTTTACAATGAGCAGTACTTC. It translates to CASIQGRGRFYNEQYF.

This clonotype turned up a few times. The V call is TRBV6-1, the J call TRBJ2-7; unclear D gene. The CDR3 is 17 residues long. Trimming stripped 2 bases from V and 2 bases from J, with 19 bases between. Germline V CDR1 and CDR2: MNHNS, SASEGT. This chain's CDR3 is CASSESGYLPTTYEQYF. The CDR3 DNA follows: TGTGCCAGCAGTGAATCAGGTTACTTGCCCACCACCTACGAGCAGTACTTC.

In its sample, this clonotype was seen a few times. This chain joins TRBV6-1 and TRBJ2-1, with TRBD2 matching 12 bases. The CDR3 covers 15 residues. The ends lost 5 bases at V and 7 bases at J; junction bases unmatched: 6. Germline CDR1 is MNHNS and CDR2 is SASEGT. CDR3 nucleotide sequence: TGTGCCAGCAGTAGGACTAGCGGGACTGGTAATGAGCAGTTCTTC. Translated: CASSRTSGTGNEQFF.

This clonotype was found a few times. The CDR3 here is CASSQRRASWRTDTQYF. CDR3 in DNA: TGTGCCAGCAGCCAAAGGCGGGCTAGCTGGCGCACAGATACGCAGTATTTT. The chain employs TRBV3-1 and TRBJ2-3; D is perhaps TRBD2 (5 bases). Per the germline V gene, CDR1 is LGHDT and CDR2 is YNNKEL (reference sequence). CDR3 size: 17 residues. Trimming shortened V by 2 bases and J by 1 base, and 16 bases separated the two germline ends.

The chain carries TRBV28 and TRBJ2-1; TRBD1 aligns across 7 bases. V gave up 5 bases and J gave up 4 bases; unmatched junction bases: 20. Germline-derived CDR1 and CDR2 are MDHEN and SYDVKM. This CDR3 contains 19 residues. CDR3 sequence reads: CASSTAFTGDPRLYNEQFF. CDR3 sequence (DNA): TGTGCCAGCAGTACTGCCTTCACAGGGGATCCCCGTCTATACAATGAGCAGTTCTTC. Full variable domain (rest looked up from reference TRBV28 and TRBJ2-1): DVKVTQSSRYLVKRTGEKVFLECVQDMDHENMFWYRQDPGLGLRLIYFSYDVKMKEKGDIPEGYSVSREKKERFSLILESASTNQTSMYLCASSTAFTGDPRLYNEQFFGPGTRLTVL.

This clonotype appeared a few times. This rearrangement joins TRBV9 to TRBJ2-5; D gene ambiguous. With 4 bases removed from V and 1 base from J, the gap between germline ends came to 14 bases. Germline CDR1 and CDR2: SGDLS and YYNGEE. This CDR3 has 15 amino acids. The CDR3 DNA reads TGTGCCAGCAGCACCGTCGGACGGACCCAAGAGACCCAGTACTTC. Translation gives CASSTVGRTQETQYF.

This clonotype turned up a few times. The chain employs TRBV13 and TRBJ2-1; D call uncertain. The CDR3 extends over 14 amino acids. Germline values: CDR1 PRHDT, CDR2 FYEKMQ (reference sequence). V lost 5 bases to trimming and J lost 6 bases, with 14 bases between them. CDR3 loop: CASSDWAGGNEQFF. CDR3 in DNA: TGTGCCAGCAGCGACTGGGCCGGCGGCAATGAGCAGTTCTTC.

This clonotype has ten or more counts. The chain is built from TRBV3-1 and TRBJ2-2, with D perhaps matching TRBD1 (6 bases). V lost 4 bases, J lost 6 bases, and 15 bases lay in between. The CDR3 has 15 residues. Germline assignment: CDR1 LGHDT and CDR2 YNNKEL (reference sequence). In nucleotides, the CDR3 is TGTGCCAGCAGCCGAAACAGGGCTTTCGCCGGGGAGCTGTTTTTT. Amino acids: CASSRNRAFAGELFF. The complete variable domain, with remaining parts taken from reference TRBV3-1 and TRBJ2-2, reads DTAVSQTPKYLVTQMGNDKSIKCEQNLGHDTMYWYKQDSKKFLKIMFSYNNKELIINETVPNRFSPKSPDKAHLNLHINSLELGDSAVYFCASSRNRAFAGELFFGEGSRLTVL.

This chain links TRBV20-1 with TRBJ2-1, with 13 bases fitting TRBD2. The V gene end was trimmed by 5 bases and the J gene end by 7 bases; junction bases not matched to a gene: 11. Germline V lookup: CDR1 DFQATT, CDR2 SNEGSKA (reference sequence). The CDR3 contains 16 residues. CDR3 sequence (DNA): TGCAGTGCTGCCCTCGGACTAGCGGGAGCTCTAAATGAGCAGTTCTTC. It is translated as CSAALGLAGALNEQFF.

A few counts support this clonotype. CDR3 sequence (DNA): TGTGCCAGCAGCCCCTTTGGCGAAACCGAGCGGACTCAAGAGACCCAGTACTTC. Translation: CASSPFGETERTQETQYF. This sequence joins TRBV7-9 and TRBJ2-5, with D maybe TRBD2 (5 bases). The CDR3 spans 18 residues. Germline V gives CDR1 SEHNR, CDR2 FQNEAQ (reference sequence). V was clipped by 5 bases and J by 2 bases, with 24 bases between them.

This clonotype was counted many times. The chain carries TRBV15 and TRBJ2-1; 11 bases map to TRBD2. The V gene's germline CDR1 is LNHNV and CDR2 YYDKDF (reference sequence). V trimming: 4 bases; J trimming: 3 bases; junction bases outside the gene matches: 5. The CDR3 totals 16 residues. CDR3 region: CATSTTSGGYYNEQFF. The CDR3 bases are TGTGCCACCAGCACTACTAGCGGGGGATACTACAATGAGCAGTTCTTC.

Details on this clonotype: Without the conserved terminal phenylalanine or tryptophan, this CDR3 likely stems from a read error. The CDR3 region has the DNA TGCGCCAGCACCCTGAAGACTAGCGGGAGTTATGAGCAGTTCCTC. This encodes CASTLKTSGSYEQFL. The genes are TRBV5-1 and TRBJ2-1, with 12 bases lining up with TRBD2. V gave up 6 bases and J gave up 8 bases; unmatched junction bases: 9. Per the germline V gene, CDR1 is SGHRS and CDR2 is YFSETQ. CDR3 size: 15 residues.

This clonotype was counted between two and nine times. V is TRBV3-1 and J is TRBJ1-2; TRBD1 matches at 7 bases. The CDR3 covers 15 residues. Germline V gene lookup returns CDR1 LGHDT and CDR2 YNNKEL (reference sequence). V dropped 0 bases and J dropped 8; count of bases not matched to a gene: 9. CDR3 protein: CASSQESGTASGYTF. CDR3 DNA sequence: TGTGCCAGCAGCCAAGAATCCGGGACAGCGAGCGGCTACACCTTC.

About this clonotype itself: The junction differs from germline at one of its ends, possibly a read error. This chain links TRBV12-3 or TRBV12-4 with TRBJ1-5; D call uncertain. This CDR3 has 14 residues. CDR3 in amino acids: CTSTPSHSNQPQHF. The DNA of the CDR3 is TGTACCAGCACCCCCAGCCATAGCAATCAGCCCCAGCATTTT.

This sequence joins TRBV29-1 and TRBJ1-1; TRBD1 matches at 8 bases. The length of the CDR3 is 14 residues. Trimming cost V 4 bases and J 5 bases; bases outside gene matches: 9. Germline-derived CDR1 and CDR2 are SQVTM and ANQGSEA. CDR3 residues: CSVARQGLETEAFF. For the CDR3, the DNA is TGCAGCGTTGCGAGACAGGGGCTTGAGACTGAAGCTTTCTTT.

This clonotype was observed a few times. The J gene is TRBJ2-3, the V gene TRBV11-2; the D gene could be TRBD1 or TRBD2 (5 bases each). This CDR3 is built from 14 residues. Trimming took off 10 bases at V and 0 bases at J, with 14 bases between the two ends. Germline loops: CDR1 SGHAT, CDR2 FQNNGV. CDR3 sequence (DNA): TGTGCCACAATCCGGGACGGGAGCACAGATACGCAGTATTTT. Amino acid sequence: CATIRDGSTDTQYF. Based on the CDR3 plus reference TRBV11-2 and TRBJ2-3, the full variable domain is EAGVAQSPRYKIIEKRQSVAFWCNPISGHATLYWYQQILGQGPKLLIQFQNNGVVDDSQLPKDRFSAERLKGVDSTLKIQPAKLEDSAVYLCATIRDGSTDTQYFGPGTRLTVL.

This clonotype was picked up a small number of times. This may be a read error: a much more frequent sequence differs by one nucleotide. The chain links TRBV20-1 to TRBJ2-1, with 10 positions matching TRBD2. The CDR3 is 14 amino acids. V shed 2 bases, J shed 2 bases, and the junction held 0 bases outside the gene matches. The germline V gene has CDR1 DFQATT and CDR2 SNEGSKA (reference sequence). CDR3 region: CSARLAGAYNEQFF. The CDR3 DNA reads TGCAGTGCTAGACTAGCGGGAGCCTACAATGAGCAGTTCTTC.

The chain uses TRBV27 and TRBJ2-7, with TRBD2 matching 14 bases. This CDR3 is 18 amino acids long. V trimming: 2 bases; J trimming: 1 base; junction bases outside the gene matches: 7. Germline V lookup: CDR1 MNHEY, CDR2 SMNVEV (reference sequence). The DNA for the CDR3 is TGTGCCAGCAGTTTACTCCCCGGGACTAGCGGGAGATCCTACGAGCAGTACTTC. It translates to CASSLLPGTSGRSYEQYF.

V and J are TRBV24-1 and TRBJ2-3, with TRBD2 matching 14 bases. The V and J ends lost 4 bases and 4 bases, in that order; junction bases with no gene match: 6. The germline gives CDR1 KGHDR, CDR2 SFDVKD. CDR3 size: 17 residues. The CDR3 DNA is TGTGCCACCAGTGAGGGGACTAGCGGGAGACGGGCAGATACGCAGTATTTT. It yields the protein CATSEGTSGRRADTQYF.

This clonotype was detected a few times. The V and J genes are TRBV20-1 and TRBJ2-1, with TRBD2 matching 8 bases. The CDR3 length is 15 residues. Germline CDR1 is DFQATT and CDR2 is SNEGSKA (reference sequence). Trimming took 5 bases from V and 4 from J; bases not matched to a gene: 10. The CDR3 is CSAPTSGSAYNEQFF. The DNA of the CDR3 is TGCAGTGCTCCTACGAGCGGGAGTGCGTACAATGAGCAGTTCTTC.

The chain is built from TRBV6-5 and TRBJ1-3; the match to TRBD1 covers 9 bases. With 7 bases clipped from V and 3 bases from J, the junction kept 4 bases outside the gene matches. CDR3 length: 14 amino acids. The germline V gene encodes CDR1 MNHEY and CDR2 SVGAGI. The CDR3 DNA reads TGTGCCAGCAAACAGGGGGCGAATGGAAACACCATATATTTT. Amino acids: CASKQGANGNTIYF.

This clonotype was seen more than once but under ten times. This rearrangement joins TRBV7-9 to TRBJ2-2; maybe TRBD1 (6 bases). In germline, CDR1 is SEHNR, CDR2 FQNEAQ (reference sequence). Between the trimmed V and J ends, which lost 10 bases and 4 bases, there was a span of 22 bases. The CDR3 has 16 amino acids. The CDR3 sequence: CATLGRWGPSTGELFF. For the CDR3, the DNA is TGTGCCACTCTTGGCCGGTGGGGGCCGAGCACCGGGGAGCTGTTTTTT.

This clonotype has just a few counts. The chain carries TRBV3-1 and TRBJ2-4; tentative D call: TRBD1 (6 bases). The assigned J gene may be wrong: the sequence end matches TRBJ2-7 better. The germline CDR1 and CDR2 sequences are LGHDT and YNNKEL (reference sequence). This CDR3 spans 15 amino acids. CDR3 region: CASSQGSDSSYEQYF. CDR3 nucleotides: TGTGCCAGCAGCCAAGGCTCGGACAGTAGCTACGAGCAGTACTTC.

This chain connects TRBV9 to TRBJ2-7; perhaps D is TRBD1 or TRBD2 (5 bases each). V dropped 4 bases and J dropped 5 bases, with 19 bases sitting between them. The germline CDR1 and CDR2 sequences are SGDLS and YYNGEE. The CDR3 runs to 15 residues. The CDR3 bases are TGTGCCAGCAGCCCCCACCTCGGGGACGGAAACGAGCAGTACTTC. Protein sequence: CASSPHLGDGNEQYF.